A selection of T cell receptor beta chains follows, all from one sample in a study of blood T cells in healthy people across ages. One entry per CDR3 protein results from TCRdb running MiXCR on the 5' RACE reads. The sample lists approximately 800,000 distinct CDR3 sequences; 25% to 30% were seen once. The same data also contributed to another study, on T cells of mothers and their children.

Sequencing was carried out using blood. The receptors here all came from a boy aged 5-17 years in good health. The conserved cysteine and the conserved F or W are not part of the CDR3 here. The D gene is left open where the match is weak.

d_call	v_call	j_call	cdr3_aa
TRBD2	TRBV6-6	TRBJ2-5	ASRLLGTSGPETQY
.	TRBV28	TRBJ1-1	ASSPQGVGWSTEAF
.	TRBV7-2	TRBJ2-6	ASSFSISGANVLT
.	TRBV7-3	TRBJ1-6	ASSSIQGSPLH
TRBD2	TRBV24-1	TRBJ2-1	ATSDHRLAGTNEQF
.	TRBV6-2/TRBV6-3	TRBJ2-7	ASTRNFYEQY
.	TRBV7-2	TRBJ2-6	ASSLRGRRSSGANVLT
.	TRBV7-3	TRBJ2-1	ASSLGVRSYNEQF
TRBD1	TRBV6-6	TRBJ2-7	ASSYRLGTGDNEQY
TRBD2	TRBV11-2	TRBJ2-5	ASSLLAGGRSGTQY
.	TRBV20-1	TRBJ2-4	SAREGEWAKNIQY
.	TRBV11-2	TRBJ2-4	ASSPGRGGTLAKNIQY
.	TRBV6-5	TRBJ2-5	ASENRAKETQY
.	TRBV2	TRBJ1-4	ASNELTGLNEKLF
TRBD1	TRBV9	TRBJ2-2	ASSPQGEQVTGELF
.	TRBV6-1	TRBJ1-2	AYRTPRGGGYT
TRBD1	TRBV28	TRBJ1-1	ASNRQGGDTEAF
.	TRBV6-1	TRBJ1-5	ASTSFVEQMSNQPQH
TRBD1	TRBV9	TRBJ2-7	ASSADRGLRYEQY
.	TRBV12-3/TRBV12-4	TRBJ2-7	ASSRPRGTASYEQY
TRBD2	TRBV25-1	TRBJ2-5	ASSEYGRGGRETQY
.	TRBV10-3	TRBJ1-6	AISDSWRPLH
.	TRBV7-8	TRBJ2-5	ASRRGAHQETQY
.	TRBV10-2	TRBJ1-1	ASSDRLDTEAF
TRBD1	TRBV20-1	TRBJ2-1	SARDIGGGSYNEQF
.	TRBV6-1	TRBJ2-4	AARRDRVTHVAKNIQY
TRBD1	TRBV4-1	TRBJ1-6	ASSQDLGQGNSPLH
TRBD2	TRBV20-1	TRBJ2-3	SAYALAGGPTDTQY
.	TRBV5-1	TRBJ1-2	ASSSREGYGYT
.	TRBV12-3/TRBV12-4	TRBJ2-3	ASSLVAASTDVQY
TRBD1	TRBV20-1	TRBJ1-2	SARVGQGRGGYT
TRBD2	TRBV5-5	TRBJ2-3	ASRWGLASTDTQY
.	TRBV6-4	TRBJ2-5	ASRHVGLYTLETQY
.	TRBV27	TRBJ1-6	ASSFREQGWSPLH
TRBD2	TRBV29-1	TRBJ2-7	SVKFWGRGRAGEQY
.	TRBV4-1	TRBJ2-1	ASSQEGKVGHEQF
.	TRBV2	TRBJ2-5	ASSGARETQY